The 27 T cell receptor beta chains listed next were all sequenced from one sample in a study of blood T cell repertoires in COVID-19. Profiled with immunoSEQ multiplex PCR; TCRdb holds only in-frame clones, not every one. The sample records 200,000 to 250,000 clones, 65% to 85% being singletons. Sample: PBMCs or T cells enriched from blood (not recorded which). Receptor source: a woman in her thirties or forties who had recovered from COVID-19.

This clone appeared once. The J gene is TRBJ1-5, the V gene TRBV5-1; 7 bases line up with TRBD1. The CDR3 extends over 14 amino acids. Trimming at V came to 4 bases and at J to 4 bases, leaving 5 bases not matched to a gene. In germline, CDR1 is SGHRS, CDR2 YFSETQ. The CDR3 nucleotides are TGCGCCAGCAGCATCGGGACAGCAAATCAGCCCCAGCATTTT. Translated: CASSIGTANQPQHF.

The rearrangement joins TRBV5-5 to TRBJ1-2, with a possible D match to TRBD1 (6 bases). Germline CDR1 SGHKS, CDR2 YYEKEE (reference sequence). Trimming shortened V by 0 bases and J by 2 bases, and 14 bases separated the two germline ends. The CDR3 is made up of 16 amino acids. The CDR3 reads CASSLGRLQGNYGYTF. Written as DNA, the CDR3 is TGTGCCAGCAGCTTGGGGAGACTTCAGGGGAACTATGGCTACACCTTC.

A few counts support this clone. This chain joins TRBV7-6 and TRBJ2-1, with 7 nucleotides matching TRBD1. The germline CDR1 and CDR2 sequences are SGHVS and FNYEAQ. The CDR3 runs 16 residues. V trimming: 4 bases; J trimming: 0 bases; junction bases outside the gene matches: 6. The CDR3 DNA follows: TGTGCCAGCAGCTCAAGCAGGGGGTACTCCTACAATGAGCAGTTCTTC. Its protein is CASSSSRGYSYNEQFF.

The rearrangement links TRBV5-4 to TRBJ2-3, with 8 bases fitting TRBD2. From germline, CDR1 is SGHNT and CDR2 YYREEE (reference sequence). J gave up 3 bases and V 4 bases, and 10 bases lay outside the gene matches. The CDR3 length is 16 residues. Here the CDR3 DNA reads TGTGCCAGCAGCATCCTCAGCGGGAGATTGACAGATACGCAGTATTTT. It specifies CASSILSGRLTDTQYF.

This rearrangement joins TRBV10-2 to TRBJ2-7; 7 bases are shared with TRBD1. Germline V gives CDR1 WSHSY, CDR2 SAAADI. J was trimmed by 6 bases and V by 8 bases; bases with no gene match: 10. The CDR3 loop spans 13 amino acids. The CDR3 region is CASREGQFREQYV. For the CDR3, the DNA is TGCGCCAGCCGAGAGGGACAGTTCCGCGAGCAGTACGTC.

This rearrangement joins TRBV14 to TRBJ2-7; perhaps TRBD2 as D (6 bases). Trimming left V 3 bases short and J 7 bases short, with 13 bases between. The V gene's germline CDR1 is SGHDN and CDR2 FVKESK. There are 13 residues in the CDR3. CDR3: CASSQNQGGEQYV. The DNA for the CDR3 is TGTGCCAGCAGCCAGAACCAGGGAGGTGAGCAGTACGTC.

This chain uses TRBV27 with TRBJ2-5, with a tentative D call TRBD2 (5 bases). CDR3 length equals 14 residues. Germline CDR1 reads MNHEY; CDR2 reads SMNVEV (reference sequence). Trimming cost V 5 bases and J 5 bases, with 15 bases left between them. The CDR3 coding sequence is TGTGCCAGCAGTGGCCATCGGAGAGGGGAGACCCAGTACTTC. Translating it yields CASSGHRRGETQYF.

This chain connects TRBV4-1 to TRBJ1-2; D is possibly TRBD1 (6 bases). Germline CDR1 MGHRA, CDR2 YSYEKL. The CDR3 sequence is 15 residues long. V was pared by 4 bases and J by 4 bases, with 16 bases between. The DNA of the CDR3 is TGCGCCAGCAGCCCTCCCGACAGGTTTCCCTATGGCTACACCTTC. It specifies CASSPPDRFPYGYTF.

The gene calls are TRBV5-8 and TRBJ2-2; the D is unclear. V lost 1 base, J lost 1 base, and 5 bases lay in between. The V gene's germline CDR1 is SGHTS and CDR2 YDEGEE. This CDR3 is built from 14 residues. As DNA, the CDR3 is TGTGCCAGCAGCTTGCTACGGAACACCGGGGAGCTGTTTTTT. It yields the protein CASSLLRNTGELFF.

The V gene is TRBV4-2, the J gene TRBJ1-1, with D unresolved. The CDR3 length is 14 residues. Germline V CDR1 and CDR2: LGHNA, YNFKEQ. V lost 5 bases to trimming and J lost 1 base, with 11 bases between them. CDR3 residues: CASSDFGENTEAFF. The DNA of the CDR3 is TGTGCCAGCAGCGACTTCGGCGAGAACACTGAAGCTTTCTTT.

The chain recombines TRBV4-1 with TRBJ2-7; D is ambiguous. Between the trimmed V and J ends, which lost 4 bases and 1 base, there was a span of 8 bases. The CDR3 spans 13 residues. The germline gives CDR1 MGHRA, CDR2 YSYEKL. The CDR3 coding sequence is TGCGCCAGCAGCCTAACTTCATCCTACGAGCAGTACTTC. This sequence encodes CASSLTSSYEQYF.

This chain joins TRBV5-4 and TRBJ2-2; 7 bases fit TRBD1. The V gene end was trimmed by 2 bases and the J gene end by 0 bases; junction bases not matched to a gene: 4. Germline lookup yields CDR1 SGHNT and CDR2 YYREEE (reference sequence). The CDR3 contains 16 residues. This chain's CDR3 is CASSLGQAPNTGELFF. The CDR3 nucleotides are TGTGCCAGCAGCTTAGGACAGGCCCCGAACACCGGGGAGCTGTTTTTT.

The DNA of the CDR3 is TGTGCCAGCTCACTTGAGGGGACAGCTAATCAGCCCCAGCATTTT. Its translation: CASSLEGTANQPQHF. The chain employs TRBV18 and TRBJ1-5; 7 nucleotides match TRBD1. The CDR3 loop spans 15 amino acids. CDR1 and CDR2 (germline): KGHSH, LQKENI. The junction had 7 bases not matched to a gene; V was cut back by 4 bases and J by 4 bases.

This sequence joins TRBV25-1 and TRBJ1-3, with D maybe TRBD1 (5 bases). CDR1 and CDR2 (germline): MGHDK, SYGVNS. The CDR3 runs 12 residues. V was trimmed by 7 bases and J by 5 bases, leaving 9 bases between them. In DNA form, the CDR3 reads TGTGCCAGCATCTCGGACAGAAACACCATATATTTT. Translating it yields CASISDRNTIYF.

This chain uses TRBV5-6 with TRBJ2-7, with D possibly being TRBD2 (5 bases). V lost 3 bases and J lost 6, with 10 bases in between. The CDR3 length is 12 residues. CDR1 and CDR2 (germline): SGHDT, YYEEEE. CDR3 nucleotide sequence: TGTGCCAGCAGCTCGCGCGCGGGCGAGCAGTACTTC. It specifies CASSSRAGEQYF. Using reference TRBV5-6 and TRBJ2-7 for the parts outside the CDR3, the full variable domain is DAGVTQSPTHLIKTRGQQVTLRCSPKSGHDTVSWYQQALGQGPQFIFQYYEEEERQRGNFPDRFSGHQFPNYSSELNVNALLLGDSALYLCASSSRAGEQYFGPGTRLTVT.

The chain carries TRBV30 and TRBJ1-2; 7 bases are shared with TRBD1. The junction had 7 bases not matched to a gene; V was cut back by 2 bases and J by 7 bases. The CDR3 sequence is 13 residues long. CDR1 GTSNPN and CDR2 SVGIG come from the germline V gene (reference sequence). This chain's CDR3 is CAWSLDRAAGYTF. In nucleotides, the CDR3 is TGTGCCTGGAGTCTAGACAGGGCAGCTGGCTACACCTTC.

The chain joins TRBV4-2 to TRBJ1-2, with D tentatively TRBD1 (5 bases). CDR3 length equals 16 residues. Trimming removed 0 bases at V and 3 bases at J, with 14 bases between. Germline V gene lookup returns CDR1 LGHNA and CDR2 YNFKEQ. The CDR3: CASSQDGAGLDYGYTF. The CDR3 coding sequence is TGTGCCAGCAGCCAAGATGGCGCGGGGCTAGACTATGGCTACACCTTC.

This rearrangement joins TRBV18 to TRBJ1-1, with 8 bases lining up with TRBD1. The CDR3 sequence is 14 residues long. The V gene end was trimmed by 5 bases and the J gene end by 5 bases; junction bases not matched to a gene: 7. Germline CDR1 KGHSH, CDR2 LQKENI. CDR3 sequence (DNA): TGTGCCAGCTCAACAGGACAGGGAGAAACTGAAGCTTTCTTT. Translated: CASSTGQGETEAFF.

The V call is TRBV9, the J call TRBJ2-3, with TRBD2 matching 7 bases. The J segment lost 6 bases and the V segment lost 3 bases, leaving 10 bases of the junction unmatched. CDR3 length equals 15 residues. The germline V gene has CDR1 SGDLS and CDR2 YYNGEE. The CDR3 DNA sequence: TGTGCCAGCAGCGCCTCTAGCGGATGGACCGATACGCAGTATTTT. Translating it yields CASSASSGWTDTQYF.

This clone was counted once. The chain employs TRBV21-1 and TRBJ1-1; the table calls TRBD1, which could not be checked here. TRBV21-1 is tagged as a pseudogene. CDR3 length: 13 residues. Here the CDR3 DNA reads TGTGCCAGCAGCAACCAGGGGTGCACTGAAGCTTTCTTT. As protein: CASSNQGCTEAFF.

The count of this clone is one. Other DNA sequences in the same sample also yield this CDR3. The chain has TRBV30 and TRBJ1-1, with 8 bases matching TRBD1. Germline V lookup: CDR1 GTSNPN, CDR2 SVGIG (reference sequence). J lost 4 bases, V lost 2 bases, and 3 bases had no gene match. There are 13 residues in the CDR3. As DNA, the CDR3 is TGTGCCTGGAGTCGCACAGGGGGCACTGAAGCTTTCTTT. Residues: CAWSRTGGTEAFF.

This sequence joins TRBV5-4 and TRBJ2-1, with 11 nucleotides matching TRBD2. In germline, CDR1 is SGHNT, CDR2 YYREEE (reference sequence). The CDR3 sequence is 15 residues long. V was clipped by 2 bases and J by 7 bases; unmatched bases: 5. This chain's CDR3 is CASSFPGLAANEQFF. DNA for the CDR3: TGTGCCAGCAGCTTTCCGGGACTAGCGGCAAATGAGCAGTTCTTC.

The rearrangement joins TRBV5-1 to TRBJ2-2; TRBD2 matches 11 bases. The CDR3 spans 18 residues. Germline-derived CDR1 and CDR2 are SGHRS and YFSETQ. J lost 1 base, V lost 0 bases, and 5 bases had no gene match. The CDR3 loop reads CASSLGPGTSGNTGELFF. The CDR3 DNA sequence: TGCGCCAGCAGCTTGGGCCCCGGGACTAGCGGGAACACCGGGGAGCTGTTTTTT.

This clone occurred a few times. The chain employs TRBV29-1 and TRBJ1-1; D remains ambiguous. Germline V gives CDR1 SQVTM, CDR2 ANQGSEA. Trimming removed 5 bases from V and 4 bases from J, with 11 bases in between. The CDR3 length is 12 residues. The CDR3 sequence is CSVTTRGTEAFF. CDR3 sequence (DNA): TGCAGCGTTACCACCAGAGGCACTGAAGCTTTCTTT.

This sequence joins TRBV6-2 or TRBV6-3 and TRBJ1-5; D may be TRBD1 (6 bases). Looked up from germline, CDR1 is MNHEY and CDR2 is SVGEGT. The germline V and J ends were trimmed by 7 bases and 7 bases, with 14 bases remaining between them. The CDR3 has 13 amino acids. The CDR3 is CASTPVRGQPQHF. The CDR3, as DNA: TGTGCCAGCACCCCTGTAAGGGGGCAGCCCCAGCATTTT.

The genes are TRBV2 and TRBJ2-2, with D maybe TRBD1 (6 bases). The length of the CDR3 is 13 residues. V shed 5 bases and J shed 8 bases, with 12 bases lying between them. CDR1 and CDR2 from the germline V gene are SNHLY and FYNNEI. Here the CDR3 DNA reads TGTGCCAGCAGTACAGGGATGTCAGGGGAGCTGTTTTTT. Its translation is CASSTGMSGELFF.

This clone occurred once. This chain connects TRBV5-1 to TRBJ2-3, with 12 bases matching TRBD1. V gave up 6 bases and J gave up 4 bases; unmatched junction bases: 9. CDR1 is SGHRS, CDR2 YFSETQ, per germline. This CDR3 contains 16 residues. CDR3 amino acids: CASNPYGTGGADTQYF. The CDR3, as DNA: TGCGCCAGCAACCCATACGGGACAGGGGGCGCAGATACGCAGTATTTT.